This T cell receptor beta chain came from a study of T cell responses to AZD1222 COVID-19 vaccine. Some clones are missing from TCRdb's copy, which holds only in-frame ones; the method was immunoSEQ multiplex PCR. The data hold more than 150,000 clones, with about 93% observed a single time. The study, taken as a whole, reports: It should be noted that donors were predominantly white British and more often female, and clonal diversity was possibly underestimated.

V gave up 3 bases and J gave up 4 bases; unmatched junction bases: 8. The CDR3 has 15 amino acids. Germline V CDR1 and CDR2: MNHNS, SASEGT. As for this clone: Its antigen is still unknown.

The sample consisted of peripheral blood, taken 28 days after the second AZD1222 dose. The receptor's source is an adult who received the AZD1222 COVID-19 vaccine. The rearrangement joins TRBV6-1 to TRBJ2-7; 8 nucleotides agree with TRBD2. The CDR3 DNA is TGTGCCAGCAGTGATTCTGATACTAGCGGTTACGAGCAGTACTTC. Its translation: CASSDSDTSGYEQYF.